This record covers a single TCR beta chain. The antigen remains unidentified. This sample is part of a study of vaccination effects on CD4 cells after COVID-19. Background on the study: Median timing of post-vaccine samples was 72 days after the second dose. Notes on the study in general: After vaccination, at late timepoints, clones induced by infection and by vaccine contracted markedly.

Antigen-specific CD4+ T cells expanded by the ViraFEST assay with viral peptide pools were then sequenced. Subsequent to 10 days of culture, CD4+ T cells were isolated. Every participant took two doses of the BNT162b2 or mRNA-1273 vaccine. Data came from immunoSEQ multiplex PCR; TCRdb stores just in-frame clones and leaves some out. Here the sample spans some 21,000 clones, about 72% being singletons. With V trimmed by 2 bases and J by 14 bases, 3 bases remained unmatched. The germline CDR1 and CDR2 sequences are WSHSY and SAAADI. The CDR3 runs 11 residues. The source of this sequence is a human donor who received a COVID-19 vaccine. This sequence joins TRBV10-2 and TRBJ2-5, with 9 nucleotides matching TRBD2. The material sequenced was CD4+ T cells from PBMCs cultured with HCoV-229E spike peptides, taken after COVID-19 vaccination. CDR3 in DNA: TGCGCCAGCAGTGAGGGACTAGCGAACTACTTC. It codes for CASSEGLANYF.